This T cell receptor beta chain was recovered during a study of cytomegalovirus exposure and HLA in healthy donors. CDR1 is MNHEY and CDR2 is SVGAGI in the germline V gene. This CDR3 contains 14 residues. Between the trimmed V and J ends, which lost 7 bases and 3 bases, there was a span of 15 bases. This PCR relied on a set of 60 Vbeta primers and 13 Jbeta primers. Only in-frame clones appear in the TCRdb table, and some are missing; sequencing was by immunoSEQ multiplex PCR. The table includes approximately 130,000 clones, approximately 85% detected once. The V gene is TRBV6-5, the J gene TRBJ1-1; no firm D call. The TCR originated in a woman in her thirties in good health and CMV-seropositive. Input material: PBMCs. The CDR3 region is CASNSPGSYTEAFF. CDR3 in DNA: TGTGCCAGCAATTCCCCCGGGAGCTACACTGAAGCTTTCTTT.